Listed here are 27 T cell receptor beta chains from one sample, sequenced in a study of quantifying T cell responses using KT2 cells. For the study at large: TCR alpha and beta constant-region primers primed reverse transcription of RNA.

A single-stranded UMI oligo with SP2 sequence was ligated to cDNA 3' ends. First-round PCR used roughly 4 cycles and beta primers RC1.1 and RC1.2 covering TRBC1 and TRBC2. MiXCR, run by TCRdb on the UMI-ligation and nested PCR reads, gives a single entry per CDR3 protein. The profile covers 40,000 to 55,000 distinct CDR3 sequences, with approximately 10% appearing a single time and 10% taken by the ten largest. The sequenced sample was PBMCs spiked with cells of the T cell clone KT2. The receptors shown here come from a human donor.

This clonotype was recorded a few times. This chain joins TRBV3-1 and TRBJ1-2; D ambiguous. Per germline, CDR1 LGHDT and CDR2 YNNKEL (reference sequence). Trimming took off 3 bases at V and 3 bases at J, with 8 bases between the two ends. CDR3 length equals 13 residues. The CDR3 reads CASSQREDYGYTF. In DNA form, the CDR3 reads TGTGCCAGCAGCCAGAGGGAAGACTATGGCTACACCTTC.

V usage is TRBV6-2 or TRBV6-3 and J usage is TRBJ2-3; tentatively, D is TRBD2 (5 bases). This CDR3 has 15 amino acids. Germline assignment: CDR1 MNHEY and CDR2 SVGEGT. V was shortened by 4 bases and J by 4 bases, with 15 bases between the two germline ends. CDR3 region: CASSSTLPGSDTQYF. The DNA for the CDR3 is TGTGCCAGCAGTTCGACACTCCCGGGGTCAGATACGCAGTATTTT.

This clonotype has more than one count but fewer than ten. The genes are TRBV29-1 and TRBJ2-3, with 7 positions matching TRBD2. The germline V gene encodes CDR1 SQVTM and CDR2 ANQGSEA. This CDR3 spans 14 amino acids. The CDR3 loop is CSALPSGVADTQYF. In DNA form, the CDR3 reads TGCAGTGCCCTACCCAGCGGGGTGGCAGATACGCAGTATTTT.

This clonotype was counted only a few times. This chain connects TRBV12-3 or TRBV12-4 to TRBJ2-1; D may be TRBD1 or TRBD2 (6 bases each). The length of the CDR3 is 16 residues. V lost 3 bases to trimming and J lost 2 bases, with 14 bases between them. The CDR3 DNA follows: TGTGCCAGCAGTTTTCTAGGGGGAGGTGCCTACAATGAGCAGTTCTTC. This translates into CASSFLGGGAYNEQFF.

This chain joins TRBV20-1 and TRBJ1-1; D is unclear. Trimming took off 3 bases at V and 1 base at J, with 3 bases between the two ends. The CDR3 covers 11 residues. CDR1 is DFQATT and CDR2 is SNEGSKA in the germline V gene (reference sequence). The CDR3, as DNA: TGCAGTGCTAGTACGAACACTGAAGCTTTCTTT. Protein product: CSASTNTEAFF.

The rearrangement joins TRBV20-1 to TRBJ1-1; 7 bases map to TRBD1. This CDR3 contains 13 residues. The V gene end was trimmed by 5 bases and the J gene end by 3 bases; junction bases not matched to a gene: 6. Germline V gene lookup returns CDR1 DFQATT and CDR2 SNEGSKA (reference sequence). The chain's CDR3 is CSALDRVHTEAFF. DNA of the CDR3: TGCAGTGCTCTAGACAGGGTACACACTGAAGCTTTCTTT.

The chain links TRBV5-6 to TRBJ2-1; no definite D call. Germline loops: CDR1 SGHDT, CDR2 YYEEEE. The CDR3 contains 11 residues. V lost 2 bases to trimming and J lost 4 bases, with 1 base between them. The CDR3 loop is CASSFYNEQFF. The CDR3 DNA follows: TGTGCCAGCAGCTTTTACAATGAGCAGTTCTTC.

This clonotype was counted many times. The gene calls are TRBV12-3 or TRBV12-4 and TRBJ1-1; D might be TRBD1 (6 bases). V was trimmed by 6 bases and J by 3 bases, leaving 14 bases between them. The CDR3 is 14 residues long. The CDR3 nucleotides are TGTGCCAGCAGCCAAGGGGGGGCTGACACTGAAGCTTTCTTT. Protein product: CASSQGGADTEAFF.

The chain is built from TRBV6-5 and TRBJ1-4; D might be TRBD1 (5 bases). Germline CDR1 is MNHEY and CDR2 is SVGAGI. This CDR3 region has 15 residues. V dropped 5 bases and J dropped 8 bases, with 18 bases sitting between them. CDR3 loop: CASSSGFVWGEKLFF. In nucleotides, the CDR3 is TGTGCCAGCAGTAGTGGCTTTGTCTGGGGCGAAAAACTGTTTTTT.

This clonotype came up many times. This rearrangement joins TRBV6-1 to TRBJ2-4; a possible D gene is TRBD1 (5 bases). The CDR3 is 16 amino acids. V lost 7 bases and J lost 1, with 17 bases in between. Germline V gene data show CDR1 as MNHNS and CDR2 as SASEGT. The CDR3 region has the DNA TGTGCCAGCATGGGGCGAAGTCTGTCGGCCAAAAACATTCAGTACTTC. It translates to CASMGRSLSAKNIQYF.

Many counts were recorded for this clonotype. The chain couples TRBV29-1 to TRBJ1-1; D may be TRBD1 (6 bases). V was pared by 0 bases and J by 6 bases, with 14 bases between. Germline values: CDR1 SQVTM, CDR2 ANQGSEA. CDR3 length: 14 amino acids. The CDR3 DNA follows: TGCAGCGTTGAAGACTCATGGACAGATTCTGAAGCTTTCTTT. This codes for CSVEDSWTDSEAFF. The variable domain in full, with the rest retrieved from reference TRBV29-1 and TRBJ1-1, is SAVISQKPSRDICQRGTSLTIQCQVDSQVTMMFWYRQQPGQSLTLIATANQGSEATYESGFVIDKFPISRPNLTFSTLTVSNMSPEDSSIYLCSVEDSWTDSEAFFGQGTRLTVV.

The rearrangement links TRBV14 to TRBJ2-3; D not resolved. The CDR3 contains 16 residues. Deletions cut 1 base from V and 4 bases from J, with 15 bases between. Germline V gene lookup returns CDR1 SGHDN and CDR2 FVKESK. This CDR3 is CASSQGSRGWADTQYF. The CDR3 DNA reads TGTGCCAGCAGCCAAGGTTCGAGAGGTTGGGCAGATACGCAGTATTTT.

This clonotype was detected only a few times. J is TRBJ1-5 and V is TRBV15, with unresolved D. CDR1 LNHNV and CDR2 YYDKDF come from the germline V gene (reference sequence). Trimming left V 1 base short and J 3 bases short, with 7 bases between. The CDR3 consists of 14 residues. CDR3 loop: CATSRGRNNQPQHF. The CDR3 DNA reads TGTGCCACCAGCAGAGGACGGAACAATCAGCCCCAGCATTTT. Full variable domain (missing parts from reference TRBV15 and TRBJ1-5): DAMVIQNPRYQVTQFGKPVTLSCSQTLNHNVMYWYQQKSSQAPKLLFHYYDKDFNNEADTPDNFQSRRPNTSFCFLDIRSPGLGDTAMYLCATSRGRNNQPQHFGDGTRLSIL.

This rearrangement joins TRBV4-2 to TRBJ2-1; TRBD2 matches at 9 bases. V trimming: 4 bases; J trimming: 9 bases; junction bases outside the gene matches: 16. CDR1 and CDR2 from the germline V gene are LGHNA and YNFKEQ. The length of the CDR3 is 17 residues. This chain's CDR3 is CASSPFSEASGKGEQFF. CDR3 nucleotides: TGTGCCAGCAGCCCTTTCAGCGAGGCTAGCGGGAAAGGTGAGCAGTTCTTC.

The V call is TRBV7-2, the J call TRBJ2-5; TRBD1 or TRBD2 may be the D gene (6 bases each). Trimming removed 0 bases at V and 5 bases at J, with 22 bases between. The germline V gene has CDR1 SGHTA and CDR2 FQGNSA. The CDR3 spans 18 residues. Written as DNA, the CDR3 is TGTGCCAGCAGCTTAGCTGAGGTGGGGGGCTGGTCCGTGGAGACCCAGTACTTC. Amino acids: CASSLAEVGGWSVETQYF.

The gene calls are TRBV4-1 and TRBJ1-5, with 7 bases identical to TRBD1. The CDR3 is 17 amino acids. From germline, CDR1 is MGHRA and CDR2 YSYEKL. J gave up 6 bases and V 1 base, and 12 bases lay outside the gene matches. CDR3 protein: CASSQAEWQGVFQPQHF. CDR3 nucleotides: TGCGCCAGCAGCCAAGCGGAATGGCAGGGGGTGTTTCAGCCCCAGCATTTT.

To note about this clonotype: A much larger clone sits a single nucleotide away, making a read error possible. The chain has TRBV12-3 or TRBV12-4 and TRBJ2-3; D remains ambiguous. This CDR3 has 12 amino acids. The CDR3 reads CASRDGPDTRYF. The CDR3 bases are TGTGCCAGCAGGGATGGGCCGGATACGCGGTATTTT.

This clonotype came up many times. CDR3 in DNA: TGTGCCAGCAGCTTCGGGACAGATTACGAGCAGTACTTC. Amino acids: CASSFGTDYEQYF. The V gene is TRBV7-4, the J gene TRBJ2-7; TRBD1 aligns across 7 bases. CDR1 is SGHVT and CDR2 is SQSDAQ in the germline V gene. The CDR3 spans 13 residues. V shed 3 bases, J shed 4 bases, and the junction held 3 bases outside the gene matches.

V and J are TRBV14 and TRBJ2-1; D gene ambiguous. The V end was cut by 5 bases, the J end by 0 bases, with 8 bases between. Germline CDR1 is SGHDN and CDR2 is FVKESK. The CDR3 has 14 amino acids. The CDR3 DNA follows: TGTGCCAGCAGCTGGACGGCCTCCTACAATGAGCAGTTCTTC. Translated: CASSWTASYNEQFF.

The rearrangement links TRBV28 to TRBJ2-3; TRBD1 agrees at 9 bases. The germline V gene has CDR1 MDHEN and CDR2 SYDVKM. There are 15 residues in the CDR3. J gave up 4 bases and V 5 bases, and 7 bases lay outside the gene matches. CDR3 sequence (DNA): TGTGCCAGCAGTGCCCCGGACAGGGGCCCAGATACGCAGTATTTT. Translation gives CASSAPDRGPDTQYF.

This chain uses TRBV20-1 with TRBJ2-1; 7 bases line up with TRBD2. Germline V gene sequence: CDR1 DFQATT, CDR2 SNEGSKA (reference sequence). V lost 0 bases and J lost 0; bases outside the gene matches: 2. CDR3 size: 15 residues. CDR3 protein: CSARDAGVSYNEQFF. The CDR3 DNA follows: TGCAGTGCTAGAGACGCGGGGGTCTCCTACAATGAGCAGTTCTTC.

The chain combines TRBV5-4 with TRBJ2-7; D gene uncertain. V gave up 1 base and J gave up 2 bases, with 10 bases separating them. This CDR3 spans 14 amino acids. The germline V gene has CDR1 SGHNT and CDR2 YYREEE (reference sequence). The CDR3 reads CASSLMLEPYEQYF. The CDR3 DNA reads TGTGCCAGCAGCTTGATGTTGGAGCCCTACGAGCAGTACTTC. Full variable domain (rest looked up from reference TRBV5-4 and TRBJ2-7): ETGVTQSPTHLIKTRGQQVTLRCSSQSGHNTVSWYQQALGQGPQFIFQYYREEENGRGNFPPRFSGLQFPNYSSELNVNALELDDSALYLCASSLMLEPYEQYFGPGTRLTVT.

This clonotype was detected a few times. The chain joins TRBV5-1 to TRBJ2-5, with a tentative D call TRBD2 (6 bases). This CDR3 comprises 14 residues. The germline CDR1 and CDR2 sequences are SGHRS and YFSETQ. V was pared by 7 bases and J by 4 bases, with 17 bases between. The CDR3 nucleotides read TGCGCCAGCGCCCCCCAGGGACTGGGAGAGACCCAGTACTTC. It is translated as CASAPQGLGETQYF.

The CDR3 is CASSKDKGNYEQYF. For the CDR3, the DNA is TGTGCCAGCAGCAAGGATAAGGGGAACTACGAGCAGTACTTC. This sequence joins TRBV21-1 and TRBJ2-7; TRBD1, as called in the table, went unchecked against the DNA. TRBV21-1 constitutes a pseudogene. The CDR3 runs to 14 residues.

This clonotype came up many times. The V gene is TRBV27, the J gene TRBJ2-2; 8 bases agree with TRBD2. V shed 2 bases, J shed 0 bases, and the junction held 8 bases outside the gene matches. The CDR3 spans 18 residues. Germline assignment: CDR1 MNHEY and CDR2 SMNVEV (reference sequence). The DNA for the CDR3 is TGTGCCAGCAGTTTACATCCCTTGACTAGCGCGAACACCGGGGAGCTGTTTTTT. It yields the protein CASSLHPLTSANTGELFF.

The table lists this clonotype with many counts. The chain is built from TRBV12-5 and TRBJ2-1, with D possibly called TRBD1 or TRBD2 (5 bases each). Trimming removed 4 bases at V and 4 bases at J, with 26 bases between. Germline V gene data show CDR1 as LGHNT and CDR2 as FRNRAP. CDR3 size: 19 residues. The CDR3 DNA reads as TGTGCTAGTGGTTCCCTCCCAAGAGGGGTCCTAATCCATTACAATGAGCAGTTCTTC. Its translation is CASGSLPRGVLIHYNEQFF.

This chain uses TRBV12-3 or TRBV12-4 with TRBJ2-1, with 7 nucleotides matching TRBD2. J lost 5 bases, V lost 1 base, and 8 bases had no gene match. The CDR3 has 16 residues. CDR3 sequence: CASSLGAGAGNNEQFF. The CDR3 DNA sequence: TGTGCCAGCAGTTTAGGGGCGGGAGCGGGGAACAATGAGCAGTTCTTC.